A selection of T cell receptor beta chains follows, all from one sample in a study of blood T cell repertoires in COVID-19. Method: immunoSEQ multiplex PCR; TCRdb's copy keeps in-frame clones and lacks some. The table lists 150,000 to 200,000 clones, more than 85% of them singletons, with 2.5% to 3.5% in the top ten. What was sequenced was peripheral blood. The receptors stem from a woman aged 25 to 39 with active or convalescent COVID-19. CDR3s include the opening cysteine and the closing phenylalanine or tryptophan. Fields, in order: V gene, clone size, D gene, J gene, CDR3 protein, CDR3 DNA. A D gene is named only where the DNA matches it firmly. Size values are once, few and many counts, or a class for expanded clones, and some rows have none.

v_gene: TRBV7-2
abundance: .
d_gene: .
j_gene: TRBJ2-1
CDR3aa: CASSLDSSYNEQFF
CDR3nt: TGTGCCAGCAGCTTAGACAGCTCCTACAATGAGCAGTTCTTC

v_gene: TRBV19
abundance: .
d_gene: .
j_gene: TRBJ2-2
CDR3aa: CASSQGPGQRVYTGELFF
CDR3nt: TGTGCCAGTAGTCAGGGTCCAGGACAGAGGGTTTACACCGGGGAGCTGTTTTTT

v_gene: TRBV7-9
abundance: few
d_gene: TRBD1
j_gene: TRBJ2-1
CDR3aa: CASSLLQGTRDEQFF
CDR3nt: TGTGCCAGCAGCTTACTACAGGGGACGAGGGATGAGCAGTTCTTC

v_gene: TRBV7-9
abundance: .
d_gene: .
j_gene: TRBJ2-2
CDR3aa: CASSRPGLAHTGELFF
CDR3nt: TGTGCCAGCAGCCGACCGGGCCTAGCGCACACCGGGGAGCTGTTTTTT

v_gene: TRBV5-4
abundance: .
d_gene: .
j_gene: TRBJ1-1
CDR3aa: CASSLARGTNTEAFF
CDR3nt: TGTGCCAGCAGCTTGGCCAGGGGAACGAACACTGAAGCTTTCTTT

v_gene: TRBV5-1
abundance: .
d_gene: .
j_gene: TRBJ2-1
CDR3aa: CASSPDSSSYNEQFF
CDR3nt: TGCGCCAGCAGCCCCGATAGCTCATCCTACAATGAGCAGTTCTTC

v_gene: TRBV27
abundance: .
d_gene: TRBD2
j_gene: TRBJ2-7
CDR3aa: CASSSSGGSYEQYF
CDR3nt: TGTGCCAGCAGTTCTAGCGGGGGTTCCTACGAGCAGTACTTC

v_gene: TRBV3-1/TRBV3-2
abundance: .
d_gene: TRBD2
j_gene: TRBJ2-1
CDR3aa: CASTHSGSAYNEQFF
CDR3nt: TGTGCCAGTACCCACAGCGGGAGTGCGTACAATGAGCAGTTCTTC

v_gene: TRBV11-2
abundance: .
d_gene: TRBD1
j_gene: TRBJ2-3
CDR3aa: CASSLFRDRVADTQYF
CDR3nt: TGTGCCAGCAGCCTCTTCCGGGACAGGGTTGCCGATACGCAGTATTTT

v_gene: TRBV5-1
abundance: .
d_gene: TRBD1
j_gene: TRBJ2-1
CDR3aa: CASGQGGNEQFF
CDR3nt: TGCGCCAGTGGACAGGGCGGGAATGAGCAGTTCTTC

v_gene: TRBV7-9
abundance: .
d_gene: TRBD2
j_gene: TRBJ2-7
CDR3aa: CASSLASGGYEQYF
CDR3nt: TGTGCCAGCAGCTTGGCCTCGGGGGGCTACGAGCAGTACTTC

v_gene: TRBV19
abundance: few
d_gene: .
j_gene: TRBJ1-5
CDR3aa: CASSILEINSNQPQHF
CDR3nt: TGTGCCAGTAGTATCCTTGAGATAAATAGCAATCAGCCCCAGCATTTT

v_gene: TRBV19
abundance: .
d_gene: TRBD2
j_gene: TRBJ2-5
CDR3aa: CASSIAVAGGLGQTQYF
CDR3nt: TGTGCCAGTAGTATCGCGGTAGCGGGGGGCCTGGGACAGACCCAGTACTTC

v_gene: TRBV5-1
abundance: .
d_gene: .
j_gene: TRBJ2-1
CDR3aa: CASSLAQVSGEQFF
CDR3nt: TGCGCCAGCAGCTTGGCACAGGTATCAGGTGAGCAGTTCTTC

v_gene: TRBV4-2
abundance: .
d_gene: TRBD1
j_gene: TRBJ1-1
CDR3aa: CASSQSRQGLRTEAFF
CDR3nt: TGTGCCAGCAGCCAAAGCAGACAGGGTCTTCGGACTGAAGCTTTCTTT

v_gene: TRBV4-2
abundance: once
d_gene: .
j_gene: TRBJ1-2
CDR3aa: CASSLGGAGAGNYGYTF
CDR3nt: TGTGCCAGCAGCCTCGGTGGCGCAGGCGCAGGTAACTATGGCTACACCTTC

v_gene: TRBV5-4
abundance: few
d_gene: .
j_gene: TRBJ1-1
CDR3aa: CASSLGGGREAFF
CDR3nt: TGTGCCAGCAGCTTAGGGGGAGGGAGGGAAGCTTTCTTT

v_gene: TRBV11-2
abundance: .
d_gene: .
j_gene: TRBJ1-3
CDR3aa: CASSVDWSSGNTIYF
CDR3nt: TGTGCCAGCAGCGTCGACTGGAGCTCTGGAAACACCATATATTTT

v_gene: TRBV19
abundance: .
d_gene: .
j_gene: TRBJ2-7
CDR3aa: CASSIGHFYEQYF
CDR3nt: TGTGCCAGTAGTATCGGACACTTTTACGAGCAGTACTTC

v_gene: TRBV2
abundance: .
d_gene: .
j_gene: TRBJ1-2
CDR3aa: CASSATQDYGYTF
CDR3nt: TGTGCCAGCAGTGCCACACAAGACTATGGCTACACCTTC

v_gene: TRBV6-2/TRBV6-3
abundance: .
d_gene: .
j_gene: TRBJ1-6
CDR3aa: CASSGETVNSPLHF
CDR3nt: TGTGCCAGCAGTGGCGAGACAGTTAATTCACCCCTCCACTTT

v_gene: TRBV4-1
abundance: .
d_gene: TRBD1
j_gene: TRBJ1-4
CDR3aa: CASSQGDRVSVREKLFF
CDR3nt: TGCGCCAGCAGCCAAGGGGACAGGGTTTCGGTTCGTGAAAAACTGTTTTTT

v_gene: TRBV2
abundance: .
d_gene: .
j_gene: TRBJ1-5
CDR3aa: CASKEGGSNQPQHF
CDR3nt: TGTGCCAGCAAGGAAGGGGGAAGCAATCAGCCCCAGCATTTT

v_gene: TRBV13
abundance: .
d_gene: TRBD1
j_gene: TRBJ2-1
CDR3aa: CASSVGQGAYNEQFF
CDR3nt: TGTGCCAGCAGCGTGGGACAGGGGGCGTACAATGAGCAGTTCTTC

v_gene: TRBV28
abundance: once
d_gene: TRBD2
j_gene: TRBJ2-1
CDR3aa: CASSRPLAGYNEQFF
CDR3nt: TGTGCCAGCAGTAGACCTCTAGCGGGCTACAATGAGCAGTTCTTC

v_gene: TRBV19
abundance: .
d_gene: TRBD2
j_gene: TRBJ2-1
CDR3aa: CASSTLTSGRNNEQFF
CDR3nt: TGTGCCAGTAGTACCCTGACTAGCGGGAGGAACAATGAGCAGTTCTTC

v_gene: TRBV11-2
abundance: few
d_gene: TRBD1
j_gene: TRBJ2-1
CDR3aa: CASSYIPGQRNNEQFF
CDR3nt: TGTGCCAGCAGCTACATTCCGGGACAGCGAAACAATGAGCAGTTCTTC

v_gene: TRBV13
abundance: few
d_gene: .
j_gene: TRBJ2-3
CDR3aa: CASSGRGSTDTQYF
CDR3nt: TGTGCCAGCAGCGGGCGGGGAAGCACAGATACGCAGTATTTT

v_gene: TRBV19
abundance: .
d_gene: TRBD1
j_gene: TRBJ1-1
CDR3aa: CASSVGTGTLKAFF
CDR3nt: TGTGCCAGTAGCGTCGGGACAGGGACACTGAAAGCTTTCTTT

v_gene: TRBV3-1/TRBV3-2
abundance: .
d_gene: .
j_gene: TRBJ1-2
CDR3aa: CASSQVRDYGYTF
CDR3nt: TGTGCCAGCAGCCAAGTCCGAGACTATGGCTACACCTTC

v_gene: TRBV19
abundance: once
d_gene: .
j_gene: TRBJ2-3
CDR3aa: CASKSGGNTDTQYF
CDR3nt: TGTGCCAGTAAGAGTGGGGGGAACACAGATACGCAGTATTTT

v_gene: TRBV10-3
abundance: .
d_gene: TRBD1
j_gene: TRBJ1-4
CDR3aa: CAISGTGGNEKLFF
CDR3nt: TGTGCCATCAGCGGCACAGGGGGAAATGAAAAACTGTTTTTT

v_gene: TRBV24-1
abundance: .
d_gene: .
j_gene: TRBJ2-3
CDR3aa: CATSDSARYTDTQYF
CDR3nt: TGTGCCACCAGTGATTCGGCCAGGTACACAGATACGCAGTATTTT

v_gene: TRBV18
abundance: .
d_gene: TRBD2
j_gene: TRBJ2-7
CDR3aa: CASSPPLAGRYEQYF
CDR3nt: TGTGCCAGCTCACCACCGCTAGCGGGACGCTACGAGCAGTACTTC

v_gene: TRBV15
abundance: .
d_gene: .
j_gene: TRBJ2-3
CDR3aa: CATSRQGTDTQYF
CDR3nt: TGTGCCACCAGCAGACAGGGCACAGATACGCAGTATTTT

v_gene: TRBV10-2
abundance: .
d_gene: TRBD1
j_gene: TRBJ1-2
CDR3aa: CASSEPFGRQGPDTF
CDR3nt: TGCGCCAGCAGTGAGCCCTTTGGGAGACAGGGCCCCGACACCTTC

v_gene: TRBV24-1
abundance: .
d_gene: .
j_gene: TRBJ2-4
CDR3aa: CATSESGSIQYF
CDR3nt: TGTGCCACCAGTGAGTCGGGGAGCATTCAGTACTTC

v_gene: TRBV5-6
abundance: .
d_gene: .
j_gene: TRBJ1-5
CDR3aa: CASSLRTGSNQPQHF
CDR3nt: TGTGCCAGCAGCTTGCGCACGGGAAGCAATCAGCCCCAGCATTTT

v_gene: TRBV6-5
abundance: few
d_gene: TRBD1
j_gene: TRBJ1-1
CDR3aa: CASSRQGGDTEAFF
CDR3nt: TGTGCCAGCAGCCGACAGGGGGGGGACACTGAAGCTTTCTTT

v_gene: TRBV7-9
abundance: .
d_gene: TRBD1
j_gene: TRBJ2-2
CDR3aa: CASSLGGQGGNTGELFF
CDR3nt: TGTGCCAGCAGCTTGGGGGGACAGGGAGGAAACACCGGGGAGCTGTTTTTT

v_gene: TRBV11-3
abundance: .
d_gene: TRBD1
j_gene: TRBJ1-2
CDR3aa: CASSSGQGRRLGGYTF
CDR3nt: TGTGCCAGCAGCTCGGGACAGGGTCGACGGTTGGGTGGCTACACCTTC

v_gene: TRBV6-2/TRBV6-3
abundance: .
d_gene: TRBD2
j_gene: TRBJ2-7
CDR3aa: CASSSFSGGSYEQYF
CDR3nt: TGTGCCAGCAGTTCATTTAGCGGGGGTTCCTACGAGCAGTACTTC

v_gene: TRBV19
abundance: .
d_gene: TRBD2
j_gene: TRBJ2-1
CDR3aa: CASSIGLAPPFF
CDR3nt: TGTGCCAGTAGTATAGGACTAGCTCCACCGTTCTTC

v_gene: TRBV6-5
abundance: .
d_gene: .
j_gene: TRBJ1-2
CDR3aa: CASMGGTMGYTF
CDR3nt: TGTGCCAGCATGGGAGGGACGATGGGCTACACCTTC

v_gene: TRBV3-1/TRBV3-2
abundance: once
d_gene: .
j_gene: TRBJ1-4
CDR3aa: CASSQDSWEGEKLFF
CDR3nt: TGTGCCAGCAGCCAAGACTCCTGGGAGGGGGAAAAACTGTTTTTT